The present T cell receptor beta chain was sequenced within a study of blood T cell repertoires in COVID-19. Cohorts were assigned according to the clinical history that participants reported. Germline loops: CDR1 SGHRS, CDR2 YFSETQ. This CDR3 comprises 14 residues. Trimming took 4 bases from V and 4 from J, leaving 11 bases between them. Libraries were prepared by immunoSEQ multiplex PCR; TCRdb keeps only in-frame clonotypes and omits some of them. Of 200,000 to 300,000 clones listed, around 87% are singletons. The sequenced sample was PBMCs or T cells enriched from blood (not recorded which). The sequence was collected from a middle-aged woman with acute COVID-19. J is TRBJ1-4 and V is TRBV5-1; D ambiguous. The DNA of the CDR3 is TGCGCCAGCAGCAGAACGGGGAGTAATGAAAAACTGTTTTTT. Amino acids: CASSRTGSNEKLFF.